The T cell receptor (beta chain) under discussion was sequenced for a study of cytomegalovirus exposure and HLA in healthy donors. Study observations and caveats: A few V segments could not be told apart, such as TRBV6-2 and TRBV6-3, and were left out. TCR beta chain V- and J-gene trimming was linked, in a later analysis, to a missense variant in DCLRE1C.

PCR employed 60 Vbeta and 13 Jbeta primers. Profiled with immunoSEQ multiplex PCR; TCRdb holds only in-frame clones, not every one. The sample records approximately 140,000 clones, roughly 82% being singletons. Comment on this clone: Its target is unknown.

The ends lost 2 bases at V and 1 base at J; junction bases unmatched: 3. CDR3 size: 15 residues. Per the germline V gene, CDR1 is MNHEY and CDR2 is SMNVEV (reference sequence). Source material: PBMCs. V is TRBV27 and J is TRBJ1-1; the match to TRBD1 covers 8 bases. The clonotype was recovered from a man in his late teens or twenties in good health and CMV-seropositive. The CDR3 loop is CASSLRTGRNTEAFF. The CDR3 DNA reads TGTGCCAGCAGTTTAAGGACAGGGAGGAACACTGAAGCTTTCTTT.